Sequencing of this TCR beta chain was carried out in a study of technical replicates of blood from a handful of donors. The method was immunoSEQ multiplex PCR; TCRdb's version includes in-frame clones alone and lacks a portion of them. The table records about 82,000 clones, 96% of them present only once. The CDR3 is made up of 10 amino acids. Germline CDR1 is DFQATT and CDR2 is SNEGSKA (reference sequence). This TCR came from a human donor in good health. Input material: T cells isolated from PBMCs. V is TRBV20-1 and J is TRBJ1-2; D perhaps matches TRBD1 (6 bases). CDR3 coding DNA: TGCAGAACAGGGCCAGAAGGCTACACCTTC. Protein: CRTGPEGYTF.